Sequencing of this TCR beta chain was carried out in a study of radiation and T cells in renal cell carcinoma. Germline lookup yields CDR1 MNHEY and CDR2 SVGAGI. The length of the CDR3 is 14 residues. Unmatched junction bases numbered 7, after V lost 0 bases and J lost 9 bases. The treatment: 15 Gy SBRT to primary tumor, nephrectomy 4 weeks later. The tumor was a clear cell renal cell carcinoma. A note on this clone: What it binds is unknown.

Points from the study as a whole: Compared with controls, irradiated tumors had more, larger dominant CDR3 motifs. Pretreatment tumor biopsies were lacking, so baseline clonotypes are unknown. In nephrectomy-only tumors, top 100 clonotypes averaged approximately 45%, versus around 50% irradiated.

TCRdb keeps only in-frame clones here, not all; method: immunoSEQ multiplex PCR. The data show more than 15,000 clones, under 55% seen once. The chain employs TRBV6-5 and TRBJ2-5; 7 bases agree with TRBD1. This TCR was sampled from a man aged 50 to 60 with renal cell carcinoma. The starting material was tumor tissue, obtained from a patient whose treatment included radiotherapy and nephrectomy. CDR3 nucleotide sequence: TGTGCCAGCAGTTACTCGAACAGGGGCCTGGCCCAGTACTTC. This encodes CASSYSNRGLAQYF.